One sample yielded the 25 T cell receptor beta chains listed below, sequenced in a study of cytomegalovirus exposure and HLA in healthy donors. PCR primers comprised 60 Vbeta and 13 Jbeta primers. The data were produced by immunoSEQ multiplex PCR, yet TCRdb's version contains in-frame clones alone and is incomplete. The sample has 170,000 or so clones, 78% seen once. Input material: PBMCs. Receptor source: a woman aged 50 to 60 in good health and CMV-seropositive.

This clone was picked up a small number of times. The chain has TRBV11-3 and TRBJ2-1; D is undetermined. Between the trimmed V and J ends, which lost 5 bases and 6 bases, there was a span of 11 bases. The CDR3 length is 13 residues. CDR1 and CDR2 (germline): SGHNT, YENEEA. The DNA of the CDR3 is TGTGCCAGCAGCCCCTCTCCCCTCAATGAGCAGTTCTTC. Its protein is CASSPSPLNEQFF.

The chain joins TRBV6-6 to TRBJ1-6; D is perhaps TRBD1 (5 bases). Between the trimmed V and J ends, which lost 7 bases and 7 bases, there was a span of 14 bases. Germline lookup yields CDR1 MNHNY and CDR2 SVGAGI (reference sequence). The CDR3 is 14 amino acids. This chain's CDR3 is CASNQVAGNSPLHF. Here the CDR3 DNA reads TGTGCCAGCAATCAGGTGGCAGGGAATTCACCCCTCCACTTT.

This chain uses TRBV18 with TRBJ1-1; D gene ambiguous. The length of the CDR3 is 14 residues. The germline V gene encodes CDR1 KGHSH and CDR2 LQKENI. V was clipped by 0 bases and J by 1 base, with 6 bases between them. The DNA for the CDR3 is TGTGCCAGCTCACCACCGTCAGGGAACACTGAAGCTTTCTTT. Its protein is CASSPPSGNTEAFF. Looking up the rest from reference TRBV18 and TRBJ1-1 gives the full variable domain: NAGVMQNPRHLVRRRGQEARLRCSPMKGHSHVYWYRQLPEEGLKFMVYLQKENIIDESGMPKERFSAEFPKEGPSILRIQQVVRGDSAAYFCASSPPSGNTEAFFGQGTRLTVV.

J is TRBJ1-5 and V is TRBV2; D is possibly TRBD1 (6 bases). Trimming cost V 5 bases and J 3 bases, with 17 bases left between them. This CDR3 comprises 16 residues. Germline CDR1 is SNHLY and CDR2 is FYNNEI. CDR3 amino acids: CASSTLGGYNNQPQHF. In DNA, the CDR3 is TGTGCCAGCAGTACCCTTGGGGGCTACAACAATCAGCCCCAGCATTTT.

The V call is TRBV7-6, the J call TRBJ1-2; TRBD1 aligns across 7 bases. CDR1 and CDR2 from the germline V gene are SGHVS and FNYEAQ. J was trimmed by 2 bases and V by 5 bases; bases with no gene match: 2. The CDR3 has 13 residues. As DNA, the CDR3 is TGTGCCAGCAGCCCCAGGGGGAACTATGGCTACACCTTC. It translates to CASSPRGNYGYTF.

V and J are TRBV10-3 and TRBJ2-3; D is possibly TRBD1 (5 bases). The CDR3 covers 14 residues. Germline V CDR1 and CDR2: ENHRY, SYGVKD. Trimming took 4 bases from V and 2 from J, leaving 10 bases between them. The CDR3 sequence is CAISGWGLTDTQYF. CDR3 in DNA: TGTGCCATCAGTGGTTGGGGCCTCACAGATACGCAGTATTTT.

CDR3 in DNA: TGTGCCAGCAGCTTAGAGGCAGGGTGGGGCACTGAAGCTTTCTTT. Translation gives CASSLEAGWGTEAFF. V is TRBV7-3 and J is TRBJ1-1, with D possibly being TRBD1 (5 bases). The CDR3 consists of 15 residues. The germline V gene has CDR1 SGHTA and CDR2 FQGTGA. With 2 bases removed from V and 4 bases from J, the gap between germline ends came to 14 bases.

The chain couples TRBV9 to TRBJ2-3, with a tentative D call TRBD2 (6 bases). This CDR3 region has 15 residues. The germline CDR1 and CDR2 sequences are SGDLS and YYNGEE. V dropped 2 bases and J dropped 0 bases, with 10 bases sitting between them. The CDR3: CASSVSGTSTDTQYF. The CDR3 DNA follows: TGTGCCAGCAGCGTCTCAGGGACTAGCACAGATACGCAGTATTTT.

This clone was detected only a few times. The chain couples TRBV6-6 to TRBJ1-3, with TRBD1 identical over 10 bases. The CDR3 consists of 15 residues. With 6 bases clipped from V and 6 bases from J, the junction kept 8 bases outside the gene matches. Germline V gene sequence: CDR1 MNHNY, CDR2 SVGAGI (reference sequence). CDR3 residues: CASSPPGTGENTIYF. In nucleotides, the CDR3 is TGTGCCAGCAGCCCTCCCGGGACAGGGGAAAACACCATATATTTT.

This chain joins TRBV6-5 and TRBJ2-3; possible D gene TRBD1, 6 bases. Between the trimmed V and J ends, which lost 6 bases and 3 bases, there was a span of 16 bases. The germline V gene encodes CDR1 MNHEY and CDR2 SVGAGI. The CDR3 consists of 15 residues. The DNA for the CDR3 is TGTGCCAGCAGACCCTCCTTTCAGGGGACAGATACGCAGTATTTT. It codes for CASRPSFQGTDTQYF.

The J gene is TRBJ1-1, the V gene TRBV18; D uncertain. The germline V gene encodes CDR1 KGHSH and CDR2 LQKENI. The CDR3 totals 13 residues. The V gene lost 6 bases and the J gene lost 1 base, with 9 bases spanning the gap. The CDR3 DNA follows: TGTGCCAGCTCTACAGTCCCGAACACTGAAGCTTTCTTT. Its translation: CASSTVPNTEAFF.

This chain links TRBV7-6 with TRBJ2-5, with D maybe TRBD1 (5 bases). The V gene's germline CDR1 is SGHVS and CDR2 FNYEAQ. V was clipped by 4 bases and J by 2 bases, with 11 bases between them. The length of the CDR3 is 14 residues. The CDR3 sequence: CASSWWGSQETQYF. In DNA, the CDR3 is TGTGCCAGCAGCTGGTGGGGCAGTCAAGAGACCCAGTACTTC.

The chain links TRBV30 to TRBJ2-7; 9 bases are shared with TRBD1. The CDR3 sequence is 16 residues long. The trim removed 3 bases at V and 2 bases at J, leaving 11 bases unmatched. Germline V gene data show CDR1 as GTSNPN and CDR2 as SVGIG (reference sequence). The CDR3 coding sequence is TGTGCCTGGAGGATACTAGGGACAGGGAAGACCTACGAGCAGTACTTC. Protein product: CAWRILGTGKTYEQYF.

On this clone itself: The germline gene is not matched at one end of the junction; a read error may be the cause. This chain uses TRBV7-9 with TRBJ2-1; 8 bases are a match to TRBD2. Germline CDR1 is SEHNR and CDR2 is FQNEAQ (reference sequence). The CDR3 is made up of 17 amino acids. The CDR3 loop reads CSSSSQFSGGGHNEQFF. In DNA, the CDR3 is TGTTCCAGCAGCTCCCAGTTTTCCGGGGGGGGTCACAATGAGCAGTTCTTC.

The chain joins TRBV21-1 to TRBJ1-2; the table calls TRBD1, which could not be checked here. TRBV21-1 is designated a pseudogene. The CDR3 extends over 14 amino acids. In DNA, the CDR3 is TGTGCCAGCAGCAAAGCGAAACAAAACTATGGCTACACCTTC. Translating gives CASSKAKQNYGYTF.

The chain couples TRBV5-6 to TRBJ1-4, with 7 bases that match TRBD1. The V and J ends lost 2 bases and 7 bases, in that order; junction bases with no gene match: 5. This CDR3 spans 14 amino acids. The germline CDR1 and CDR2 sequences are SGHDT and YYEEEE. The CDR3 loop is CASSLRGPGEKLFF. The CDR3, as DNA: TGTGCCAGCAGCTTAAGGGGGCCAGGTGAAAAACTGTTTTTT.

This chain links TRBV2 with TRBJ1-1; D not resolved. The germline V gene encodes CDR1 SNHLY and CDR2 FYNNEI. V shed 7 bases and J shed 6 bases, with 9 bases lying between them. The CDR3 sequence is 11 residues long. The CDR3, as DNA: TGTGCCAGCACGCGGCGGGCTGAAGCTTTCTTT. It is translated as CASTRRAEAFF.

The rearrangement links TRBV19 to TRBJ2-5; TRBD1 matches 10 bases. The length of the CDR3 is 15 residues. The V and J ends lost 3 bases and 4 bases, in that order; junction bases with no gene match: 5. Looked up from germline, CDR1 is LNHDA and CDR2 is SQIVND (reference sequence). For the CDR3, the DNA is TGTGCCAGTAGTATTCGACAGGGGGCCGTAGAGACCCAGTACTTC. It specifies CASSIRQGAVETQYF.

The gene calls are TRBV7-9 and TRBJ2-3; a possible D gene is TRBD1 (5 bases). Trimming shortened V by 5 bases and J by 3 bases, and 18 bases separated the two germline ends. In germline, CDR1 is SEHNR, CDR2 FQNEAQ (reference sequence). This CDR3 comprises 16 residues. The CDR3 here is CASSPAGIGSTDTQYF. In nucleotides, the CDR3 is TGTGCCAGCAGCCCCGCAGGGATAGGCTCGACAGATACGCAGTATTTT.

The J gene is TRBJ2-7, the V gene TRBV30, with a possible D match to TRBD1 (6 bases). Germline V CDR1 and CDR2: GTSNPN, SVGIG (reference sequence). Trimming removed 2 bases at V and 2 bases at J, with 13 bases between. This CDR3 is built from 14 residues. The CDR3 region is CAWSTRDNTYEQYF. CDR3 DNA sequence: TGTGCCTGGAGTACCCGGGACAACACCTACGAGCAGTACTTC.

The genes are TRBV15 and TRBJ2-7, with D possibly TRBD1 on 5 matching bases. Trimming took off 0 bases at V and 4 bases at J, with 16 bases between the two ends. Looked up from germline, CDR1 is LNHNV and CDR2 is YYDKDF (reference sequence). The CDR3 sequence is 16 residues long. The CDR3 reads CATSRDLGQGKYEQYF. The CDR3 DNA reads TGTGCCACCAGCAGAGATCTAGGGCAGGGAAAATACGAGCAGTACTTC.

The rearrangement joins TRBV6-5 to TRBJ1-1; a weak D match, TRBD1 (6 bases). This CDR3 has 13 residues. The germline CDR1 and CDR2 sequences are MNHEY and SVGAGI. The ends were cut back, 5 bases at V and 10 bases at J, with 17 bases in the middle. CDR3 DNA sequence: TGTGCCAGCAGTCGTGGACAGACAAGAGGAGCTTTCTTT. It encodes CASSRGQTRGAFF.

V is TRBV7-8 and J is TRBJ2-5; D is unclear. The V end was cut by 5 bases, the J end by 1 base, with 11 bases between. The CDR3 length is 14 residues. The V gene's germline CDR1 is SGHVS and CDR2 FQNEAQ. CDR3 sequence (DNA): TGTGCCAGCAGCCCTATCCGGGTCCAAGAGACCCAGTACTTC. This gives the protein CASSPIRVQETQYF.

The chain employs TRBV11-1 and TRBJ2-2; D is unclear. Trimming removed 2 bases at V and 7 bases at J, with 8 bases between. The germline V gene encodes CDR1 SGHAT and CDR2 FQDESV (reference sequence). The CDR3 has 13 residues. The CDR3 spells CASSLTPGGELFF. CDR3 sequence (DNA): TGTGCCAGCAGCTTAACCCCCGGCGGGGAGCTGTTTTTT. The entire variable domain, with the rest obtained from reference TRBV11-1 and TRBJ2-2, is as follows: EAEVAQSPRYKITEKSQAVAFWCDPISGHATLYWYRQILGQGPELLVQFQDESVVDDSQLPKDRFSAERLKGVDSTLKIQPAELGDSAMYLCASSLTPGGELFFGEGSRLTVL.

The CDR3: CASSGGGTSGGYVYEQYF. CDR3 coding DNA: TGTGCCAGCAGTGGCGGAGGGACTAGCGGGGGGTATGTCTACGAGCAGTACTTC. The rearrangement uses TRBV6-1 and TRBJ2-7; the match to TRBD2 covers 15 bases. The CDR3 spans 18 residues. V shed 4 bases, J shed 3 bases, and the junction held 10 bases outside the gene matches. Looked up from germline, CDR1 is MNHNS and CDR2 is SASEGT.